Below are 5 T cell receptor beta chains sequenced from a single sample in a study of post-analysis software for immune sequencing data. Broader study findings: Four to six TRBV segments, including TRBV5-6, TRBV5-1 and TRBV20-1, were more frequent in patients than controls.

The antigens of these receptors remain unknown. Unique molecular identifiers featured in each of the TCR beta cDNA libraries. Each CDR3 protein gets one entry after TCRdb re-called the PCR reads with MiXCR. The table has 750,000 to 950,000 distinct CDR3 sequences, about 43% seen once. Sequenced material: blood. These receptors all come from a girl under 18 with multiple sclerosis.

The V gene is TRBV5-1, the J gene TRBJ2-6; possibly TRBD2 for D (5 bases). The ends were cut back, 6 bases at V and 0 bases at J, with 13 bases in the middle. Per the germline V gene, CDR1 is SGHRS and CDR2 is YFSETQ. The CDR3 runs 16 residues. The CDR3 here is CASTDERYSGANVLTF. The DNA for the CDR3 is TGCGCCAGCACGGACGAGCGGTACTCTGGGGCCAACGTCCTGACTTTC.

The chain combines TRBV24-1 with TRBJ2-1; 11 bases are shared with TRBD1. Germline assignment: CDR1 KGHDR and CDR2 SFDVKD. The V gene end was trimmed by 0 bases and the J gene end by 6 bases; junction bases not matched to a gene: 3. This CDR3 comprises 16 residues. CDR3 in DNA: TGTGCCACCAGTGATTTGGGACAGGGGGCGCGCAATGAGCAGTTCTTC. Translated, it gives CATSDLGQGARNEQFF.

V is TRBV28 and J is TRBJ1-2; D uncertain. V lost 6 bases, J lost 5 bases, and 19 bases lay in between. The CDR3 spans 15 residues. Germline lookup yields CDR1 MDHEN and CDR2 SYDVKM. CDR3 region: CASRLRALEQYGYTF. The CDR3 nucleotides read TGTGCCAGCAGACTCCGGGCCCTGGAACAATATGGCTACACCTTC.

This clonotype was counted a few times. The CDR3 sequence is CATSRDISYEQFF. DNA of the CDR3: TGTGCCACCAGCAGAGATATCAGCTATGAGCAGTTCTTC. The chain employs TRBV15 and TRBJ2-1; D remains unclear. The CDR3 length is 13 residues. Trimming cost V 0 bases and J 8 bases, with 8 bases left between them. Germline V gene data show CDR1 as LNHNV and CDR2 as YYDKDF (reference sequence).

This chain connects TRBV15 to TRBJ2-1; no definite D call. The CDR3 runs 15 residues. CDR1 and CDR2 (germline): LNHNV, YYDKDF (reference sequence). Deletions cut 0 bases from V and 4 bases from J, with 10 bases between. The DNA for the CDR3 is TGTGCCACCAGCAGAGATTCGAGACTGTACAATGAGCAGTTCTTC. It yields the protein CATSRDSRLYNEQFF.